These T cell receptor beta chains were read from a single sample in a study of OX40 agonist ivuxolimab in advanced cancers. TCRdb's table, derived via immunoSEQ multiplex PCR, lists solely in-frame clones and lacks some. The table shows around 140,000 clones, with about 93% occurring only once. Sequences were derived from CD4+ or CD8+ T cells sorted from blood, sampled in a trial of the OX40 agonist ivuxolimab. These receptors were collected from an adult with an advanced solid tumor such as melanoma, head and neck, liver or kidney cancer. CDR3s include the opening cysteine and the closing phenylalanine or tryptophan. The order of the fields is D gene, J gene, clone size, V gene, CDR3 DNA, CDR3 protein. A D gene is named only where the DNA matches it firmly. Only part of the rows carry a size: once, few, many, or a class if the clone is expanded.

D gene: TRBD2
J gene: TRBJ2-3
clone size: once
V gene: TRBV7-9
CDR3 DNA: TGTGCCAGCAGCCCAACTAGCGGGAGGACACCTCCCAGAGGTACGCAGTATTTT
CDR3 protein: CASSPTSGRTPPRGTQYF

D gene: TRBD2
J gene: TRBJ2-5
clone size: once
V gene: TRBV7-2
CDR3 DNA: TGTGCCAGCAGCTTCACTAGCGGGGGGAGGTACCAAGAGACCCAGTACTTC
CDR3 protein: CASSFTSGGRYQETQYF

D gene: -
J gene: TRBJ1-6
clone size: -
V gene: TRBV5-1
CDR3 DNA: TGCGCCAGCAGCTTACAGGGAGCCTCGACTAATTCACCCCTCCACTTT
CDR3 protein: CASSLQGASTNSPLHF

D gene: TRBD1
J gene: TRBJ1-2
clone size: -
V gene: TRBV6-6
CDR3 DNA: TGTGCCAGCAGGCAAGGACAGGGTGGTGGCTACACCTTC
CDR3 protein: CASRQGQGGGYTF

D gene: -
J gene: TRBJ1-4
clone size: -
V gene: TRBV6-6
CDR3 DNA: TGTGCCAGCAGTTACAGGTCAGGCCCTGAAAAACTGTTTTTT
CDR3 protein: CASSYRSGPEKLFF

D gene: -
J gene: TRBJ2-3
clone size: -
V gene: TRBV5-8
CDR3 DNA: TGTGCCAGCAACGTACAGGGTTTATTAACAGATACGCAGTATTTT
CDR3 protein: CASNVQGLLTDTQYF

D gene: TRBD1
J gene: TRBJ2-5
clone size: -
V gene: TRBV27
CDR3 DNA: TGTGCCAGCAGTTTTACCGGGACAGTGAAGACCCAGTACTTC
CDR3 protein: CASSFTGTVKTQYF

D gene: -
J gene: TRBJ1-1
clone size: -
V gene: TRBV10-2
CDR3 DNA: TGCGCCAGCAGTGTAAGCGGGCCCACTGAAGCTTTCTTT
CDR3 protein: CASSVSGPTEAFF

D gene: -
J gene: TRBJ2-5
clone size: -
V gene: TRBV9
CDR3 DNA: TGTGCCAGCAGCGTATCCGGCTACAGTCAAGAGACCCAGTACTTC
CDR3 protein: CASSVSGYSQETQYF

D gene: TRBD2
J gene: TRBJ2-7
clone size: -
V gene: TRBV7-9
CDR3 DNA: TGTGCCAGCAGCTTAGCAGGGTTACTAGCGAGCGAGCAGTACTTC
CDR3 protein: CASSLAGLLASEQYF

D gene: -
J gene: TRBJ1-2
clone size: -
V gene: TRBV10-3
CDR3 DNA: TGTGCCATCAGTGAAGAATGGGGGTCAGCGGGAGGCTACACCTTC
CDR3 protein: CAISEEWGSAGGYTF

D gene: -
J gene: TRBJ1-1
clone size: -
V gene: TRBV30
CDR3 DNA: TGTGCCTTAGGGCGGGGGACCGACACTGAAGCTTTCTTT
CDR3 protein: CALGRGTDTEAFF

D gene: -
J gene: TRBJ1-2
clone size: -
V gene: TRBV9
CDR3 DNA: TGTGCCAGCAGCTCCCGGGGGGCCTCCTATGGCTACACCTTC
CDR3 protein: CASSSRGASYGYTF

D gene: -
J gene: TRBJ2-5
clone size: -
V gene: TRBV7-8
CDR3 DNA: TGTGCCAGCAGCTTAGCGCCTCGGGGGAGACTTTTACAAGAGACCCAGTACTTC
CDR3 protein: CASSLAPRGRLLQETQYF

D gene: TRBD2
J gene: TRBJ2-2
clone size: -
V gene: TRBV2
CDR3 DNA: TGTGCCAGCATATACGGGCTAGCGGTTAACACCGGGGAGCTGTTTTTT
CDR3 protein: CASIYGLAVNTGELFF

D gene: TRBD1
J gene: TRBJ2-7
clone size: few
V gene: TRBV9
CDR3 DNA: TGTGCCAGCAGTACGACAGGGAATATGGGCGAGCAGTACTTC
CDR3 protein: CASSTTGNMGEQYF

D gene: -
J gene: TRBJ1-1
clone size: -
V gene: TRBV6-6
CDR3 DNA: TGTGCCAGCAGTTCGACAGTGAACACTGAAGCTTTCTTT
CDR3 protein: CASSSTVNTEAFF

D gene: TRBD2
J gene: TRBJ2-7
clone size: -
V gene: TRBV19
CDR3 DNA: TGTGCCAGTAGCCGGCTAGCGGGAGCTTCATGGGACTACGAGCAGTACTTC
CDR3 protein: CASSRLAGASWDYEQYF

D gene: -
J gene: TRBJ1-1
clone size: -
V gene: TRBV7-9
CDR3 DNA: TGTGCCAGCAGCTTCACAGGAACTGAAGCTTTCTTT
CDR3 protein: CASSFTGTEAFF

D gene: -
J gene: TRBJ1-2
clone size: -
V gene: TRBV11-2
CDR3 DNA: TGTGCCAGCAGACAACTCAGGATGAACTATGGCTACACCTTC
CDR3 protein: CASRQLRMNYGYTF

D gene: -
J gene: TRBJ2-3
clone size: -
V gene: TRBV13
CDR3 DNA: TGTGCCAGCAGCCCCCGAAGATCAGATACGCAGTATTTT
CDR3 protein: CASSPRRSDTQYF

D gene: -
J gene: TRBJ1-5
clone size: -
V gene: TRBV5-3
CDR3 DNA: TGTGCCAGAAGCTTGGCAGGCTCTGAGCGCAATCAGCCCCAGCATTTT
CDR3 protein: CARSLAGSERNQPQHF

D gene: -
J gene: TRBJ1-1
clone size: few
V gene: TRBV4-3
CDR3 DNA: TGCGCCAGCAGCCAAGATTATAACACTGAAGCTTTCTTT
CDR3 protein: CASSQDYNTEAFF

D gene: -
J gene: TRBJ2-2
clone size: once
V gene: TRBV5-6
CDR3 DNA: TGTGCCAGCAGCTTGTCAGACAGAGACACCGGGGAGCTGTTTTTT
CDR3 protein: CASSLSDRDTGELFF

D gene: TRBD1
J gene: TRBJ2-3
clone size: -
V gene: TRBV7-2
CDR3 DNA: TGTGCCAGCAGGCACGCCAGGGGGCGGAACGAAGATACGCAGTATTTT
CDR3 protein: CASRHARGRNEDTQYF

D gene: -
J gene: TRBJ2-7
clone size: once
V gene: TRBV6-5
CDR3 DNA: TGTGCCAGCAGTTACTCGGCTGCGTCCTACGAGCAGTACTTC
CDR3 protein: CASSYSAASYEQYF

D gene: -
J gene: TRBJ2-1
clone size: -
V gene: TRBV7-2
CDR3 DNA: TGTGCCAGCAGCTTAGCACCGATTTACAATGAGCAGTTCTTC
CDR3 protein: CASSLAPIYNEQFF

D gene: TRBD1
J gene: TRBJ1-1
clone size: -
V gene: TRBV7-2
CDR3 DNA: TGTGCCAGCAGCGAGAGGACAGGGAGAGGCACTGAAGCTTTCTTT
CDR3 protein: CASSERTGRGTEAFF

D gene: -
J gene: TRBJ2-5
clone size: -
V gene: TRBV11-2
CDR3 DNA: TGTGCCAGCAGCCCAAACAGGGCTCGACAAGAGACCCAGTACTTC
CDR3 protein: CASSPNRARQETQYF

D gene: -
J gene: TRBJ2-1
clone size: -
V gene: TRBV14
CDR3 DNA: TGTGCCAGCAGCCGGGGTCTAGCGATTTCCTACAATGAGCAGTTCTTC
CDR3 protein: CASSRGLAISYNEQFF

D gene: -
J gene: TRBJ1-3
clone size: -
V gene: TRBV4-3
CDR3 DNA: TGCGCCAGCAGCCAAGATCTGATCTCTGGAAACACCATATATTTT
CDR3 protein: CASSQDLISGNTIYF